What follows are 16 T cell receptor beta chains derived from one specimen sequenced in a study of T cells after posttransplantation cyclophosphamide. Profiled with immunoSEQ multiplex PCR; TCRdb holds only in-frame clones, not every one. This table has about 52,000 clones, around 84% appearing once. Sequences were obtained from PBMCs. The receptor source for this set is a young man with a blood cancer, CMV-positive, and with a related stem cell donor.

The CDR3: CASSVVGSVGSGANVLTF. The CDR3 coding sequence is TGTGCCAGCAGCGTAGTGGGTAGCGTCGGCTCTGGGGCCAACGTCCTGACTTTC. This chain links TRBV9 with TRBJ2-6, with D perhaps matching TRBD2 (5 bases). CDR1 and CDR2 from the germline V gene are SGDLS and YYNGEE. V was pared by 0 bases and J by 0 bases, with 13 bases between. The CDR3 runs 18 residues.

The rearrangement joins TRBV11-3 to TRBJ2-6; TRBD1 matches at 9 bases. The trim removed 5 bases at V and 2 bases at J, leaving 4 bases unmatched. CDR3 length: 16 residues. The germline V gene has CDR1 SGHNT and CDR2 YENEEA. As DNA, the CDR3 is TGTGCCAGCAGCCCCCGACAGGGGGCTGGGGCCAACGTCCTGACTTTC. It is translated as CASSPRQGAGANVLTF.

V gene TRBV29-1 combines with J gene TRBJ2-4; D perhaps matches TRBD2 (6 bases). Deletions cut 0 bases from V and 0 bases from J, with 15 bases between. Looked up from germline, CDR1 is SQVTM and CDR2 is ANQGSEA. CDR3 size: 17 residues. The CDR3 bases are TGCAGCGTTGAAGATCGGGGCGGGGTGCTAGCCAAAAACATTCAGTACTTC. This sequence encodes CSVEDRGGVLAKNIQYF.

The V and J genes are TRBV6-5 and TRBJ1-1; D is perhaps TRBD1 (6 bases). The CDR3 has 15 amino acids. CDR1 and CDR2 (germline): MNHEY, SVGAGI. Deletions cut 6 bases from V and 1 base from J, with 15 bases between. For the CDR3, the DNA is TGTGCCAGCAGGGATACAGGGCCCCCGAACACTGAAGCTTTCTTT. It yields the protein CASRDTGPPNTEAFF.

The chain joins TRBV28 to TRBJ2-7; TRBD2 is a possible D gene (6 bases). The CDR3 length is 17 residues. Germline CDR1 reads MDHEN; CDR2 reads SYDVKM. V dropped 4 bases and J dropped 1 base, with 20 bases sitting between them. The CDR3 sequence: CASSSALRGGISYEQYF. The CDR3 nucleotides are TGTGCCAGCAGTTCGGCGTTAAGGGGCGGGATTTCCTACGAGCAGTACTTC. Complete variable domain (other parts from reference TRBV28 and TRBJ2-7): DVKVTQSSRYLVKRTGEKVFLECVQDMDHENMFWYRQDPGLGLRLIYFSYDVKMKEKGDIPEGYSVSREKKERFSLILESASTNQTSMYLCASSSALRGGISYEQYFGPGTRLTVT.

V usage is TRBV6-5 and J usage is TRBJ1-2; 7 positions agree with TRBD1. V lost 4 bases to trimming and J lost 5 bases; unmatched junction nucleotides: 4. CDR3 length: 13 amino acids. Looked up from germline, CDR1 is MNHEY and CDR2 is SVGAGI. CDR3 protein: CASSFARGYGYTF. The CDR3 DNA reads as TGTGCCAGCAGTTTCGCCAGGGGGTATGGCTACACCTTC.

The gene calls are TRBV7-3 and TRBJ2-1; perhaps TRBD2 as D (5 bases). The CDR3 is 13 amino acids. Germline CDR1 SGHTA, CDR2 FQGTGA. Trimming stripped 4 bases from V and 13 bases from J, with 17 bases between. CDR3 in amino acids: CASSSTPDEGQFF. Here the CDR3 DNA reads TGTGCCAGCAGCTCAACCCCAGACGAGGGTCAGTTCTTC.

V is TRBV6-6 and J is TRBJ1-1; possible D gene TRBD1, 6 bases. V shed 8 bases and J shed 0 bases, with 10 bases lying between them. The CDR3 is 13 residues long. Germline CDR1 is MNHNY and CDR2 is SVGAGI (reference sequence). CDR3 DNA: TGTGCCAGCCCACAGGGAATGAACACTGAAGCTTTCTTT. This encodes CASPQGMNTEAFF.

This rearrangement joins TRBV2 to TRBJ1-1; D might be TRBD1 (5 bases). V was cut by 3 bases and J by 4 bases, with 15 bases left in between. The CDR3 is 15 amino acids. The V gene's germline CDR1 is SNHLY and CDR2 FYNNEI. The CDR3 loop is CASSDPGQGVTEAFF. In nucleotides, the CDR3 is TGTGCCAGCAGTGACCCGGGCCAGGGCGTCACTGAAGCTTTCTTT.

V usage is TRBV5-4 and J usage is TRBJ1-1, with a possible D match to TRBD1 (6 bases). The CDR3 runs 16 residues. Germline V lookup: CDR1 SGHNT, CDR2 YYREEE (reference sequence). V was trimmed by 0 bases and J by 0 bases, leaving 12 bases between them. CDR3 DNA: TGTGCCAGCAGCTTGGGGGCGGACAGTATGAACACTGAAGCTTTCTTT. It yields the protein CASSLGADSMNTEAFF. Using reference TRBV5-4 and TRBJ1-1 for the parts outside the CDR3, the full variable domain is ETGVTQSPTHLIKTRGQQVTLRCSSQSGHNTVSWYQQALGQGPQFIFQYYREEENGRGNFPPRFSGLQFPNYSSELNVNALELDDSALYLCASSLGADSMNTEAFFGQGTRLTVV.

The V gene is TRBV7-9, the J gene TRBJ2-6; D unresolved. The V gene's germline CDR1 is SEHNR and CDR2 FQNEAQ (reference sequence). V lost 4 bases, J lost 0 bases, and 13 bases lay in between. The CDR3 totals 17 residues. CDR3 nucleotide sequence: TGTGCCAGCAGCTCTAGAGACTTCCTCTCTGGGGCCAACGTCCTGACTTTC. This sequence encodes CASSSRDFLSGANVLTF.

The chain links TRBV4-2 to TRBJ1-3; D unresolved. The germline V gene encodes CDR1 LGHNA and CDR2 YNFKEQ. The CDR3 is 16 amino acids. V was shortened by 5 bases and J by 0 bases, with 14 bases between the two germline ends. CDR3 nucleotides: TGTGCCAGCAGCTACCACTACCCCTTCTCTGGAAACACCATATATTTT. Translating gives CASSYHYPFSGNTIYF.

The chain links TRBV18 to TRBJ2-7; maybe TRBD1 (5 bases). Trimming shortened V by 3 bases and J by 4 bases, and 16 bases separated the two germline ends. CDR3 size: 15 residues. Germline V gene lookup returns CDR1 KGHSH and CDR2 LQKENI. For the CDR3, the DNA is TGTGCCAGCTCACCGCAGGGCGCCGGTGTATACGAGCAGTACTTC. Protein sequence: CASSPQGAGVYEQYF.

The chain has TRBV27 and TRBJ2-7; the D gene is possibly TRBD2 (5 bases). V was cut by 6 bases and J by 6 bases, with 15 bases left in between. Germline CDR1 is MNHEY and CDR2 is SMNVEV (reference sequence). There are 13 residues in the CDR3. CDR3 region: CASRPEGSGEQYF. CDR3 bases: TGTGCCAGCAGACCCGAGGGATCCGGCGAGCAGTACTTC.

This clone was detected only once. CDR3 nucleotide sequence: TGCGCCAGCAGCCAAGATGGGGCAGGGTCCGGGGCCAACGTCCTGACTTTC. Protein product: CASSQDGAGSGANVLTF. The rearrangement links TRBV4-1 to TRBJ2-6; tentatively, D is TRBD1 (5 bases). Germline values: CDR1 MGHRA, CDR2 YSYEKL. The CDR3 runs to 17 residues. V lost 0 bases and J 4 bases, leaving 13 bases between the germline ends.

CDR3 residues: CASSLAQGVEQYF. The DNA of the CDR3 is TGTGCCAGCAGCTTAGCGCAGGGGGTCGAGCAGTACTTC. The rearrangement uses TRBV7-2 and TRBJ2-7; 7 bases are shared with TRBD1. This CDR3 contains 13 residues. Trimming removed 0 bases from V and 6 bases from J; junction bases left unmatched: 2. CDR1 SGHTA and CDR2 FQGNSA come from the germline V gene.